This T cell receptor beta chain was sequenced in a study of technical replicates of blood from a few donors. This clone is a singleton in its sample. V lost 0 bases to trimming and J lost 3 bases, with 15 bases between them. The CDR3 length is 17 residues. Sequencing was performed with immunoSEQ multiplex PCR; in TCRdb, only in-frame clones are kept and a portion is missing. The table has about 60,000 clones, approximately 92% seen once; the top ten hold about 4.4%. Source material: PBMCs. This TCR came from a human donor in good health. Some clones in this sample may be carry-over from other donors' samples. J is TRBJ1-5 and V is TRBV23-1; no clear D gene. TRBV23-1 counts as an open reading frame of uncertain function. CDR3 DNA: TGCGCCAGCAGTCAATCGATCTCCGGGGTCAACAATCAGCCCCAGCATTTT. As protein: CASSQSISGVNNQPQHF.